This T cell receptor (beta chain) originates from a study of control samples from healthy donors and cancer patients. To note about this clone: In the same sample, other DNA sequences code for this CDR3.

The CDR3 is 14 residues long. CDR1 is LNHDA, CDR2 SQIVND, per germline (reference sequence). V dropped 1 base and J dropped 1 base, with 6 bases sitting between them. Data came from immunoSEQ multiplex PCR; TCRdb stores just in-frame clones and leaves some out. The sample shows about 120,000 clones, approximately 90% of them seen only once. Sequencing was carried out using blood. The chain combines TRBV19 with TRBJ2-3; either TRBD1 or TRBD2 may supply D (5 bases each). This sequence originates from a man in his thirties or forties in good health. The CDR3 loop reads CASSIGGGTDTQYF. In DNA, the CDR3 is TGTGCCAGTAGTATAGGAGGGGGCACAGATACGCAGTATTTT.